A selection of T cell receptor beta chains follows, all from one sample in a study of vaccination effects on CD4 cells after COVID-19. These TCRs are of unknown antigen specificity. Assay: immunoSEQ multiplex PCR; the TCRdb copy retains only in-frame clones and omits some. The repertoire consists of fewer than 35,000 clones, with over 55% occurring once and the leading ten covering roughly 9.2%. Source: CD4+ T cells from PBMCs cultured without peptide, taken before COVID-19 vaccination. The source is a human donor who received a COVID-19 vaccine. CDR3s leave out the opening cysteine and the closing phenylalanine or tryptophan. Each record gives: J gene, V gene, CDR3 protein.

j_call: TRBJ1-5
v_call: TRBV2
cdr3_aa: ASSLQGARQPQH

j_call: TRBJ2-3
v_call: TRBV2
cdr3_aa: ASIRLAGGRRGTDTQY

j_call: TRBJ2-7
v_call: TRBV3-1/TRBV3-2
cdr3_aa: ASEGQGFYEQY

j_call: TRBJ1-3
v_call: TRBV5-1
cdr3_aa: ASSLGQLNSGNTIY

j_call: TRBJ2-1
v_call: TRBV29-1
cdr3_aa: SVARSGGLDEQF

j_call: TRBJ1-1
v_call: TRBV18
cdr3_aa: ASSPQGWGAEAF

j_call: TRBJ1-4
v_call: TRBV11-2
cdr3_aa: ASSSRDFTATNEKLF

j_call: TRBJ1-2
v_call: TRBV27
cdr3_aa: ASSLRIDRGINYGYT

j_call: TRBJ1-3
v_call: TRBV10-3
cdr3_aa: AVKSSGPTGPIGNTIY

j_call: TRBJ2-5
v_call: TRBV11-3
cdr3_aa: ASSLDGPSGGQETQY

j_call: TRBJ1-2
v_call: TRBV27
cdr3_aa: ASSPTENYGYT

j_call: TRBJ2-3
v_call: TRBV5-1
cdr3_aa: ASSFGLRGGGDTQY

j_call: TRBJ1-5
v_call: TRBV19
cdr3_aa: ASSIMAGGVYQPQH

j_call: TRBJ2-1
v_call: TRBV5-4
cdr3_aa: ASSLEFNNEQF

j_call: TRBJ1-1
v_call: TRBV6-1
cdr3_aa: ASSEADPPTEAF

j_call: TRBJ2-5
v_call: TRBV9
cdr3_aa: ASSVDVGGPRETQY

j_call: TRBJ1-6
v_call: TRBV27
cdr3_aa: ASSSSGGGYNSPLH

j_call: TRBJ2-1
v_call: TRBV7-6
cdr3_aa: ASSLAYSRDNEQF

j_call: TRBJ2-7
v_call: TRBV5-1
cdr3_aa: ASSLVAGGPPYEQY

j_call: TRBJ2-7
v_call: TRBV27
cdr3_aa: ASRSQPYEQY

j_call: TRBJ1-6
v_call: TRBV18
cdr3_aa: ASSLNHRATGGESPLH

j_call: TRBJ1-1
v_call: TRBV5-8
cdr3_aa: ASRNRQGTTEAF

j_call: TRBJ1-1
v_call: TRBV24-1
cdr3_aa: ATSDLGREAEAF

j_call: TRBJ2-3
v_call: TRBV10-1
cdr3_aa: ASSELLAGGPSTDTQY

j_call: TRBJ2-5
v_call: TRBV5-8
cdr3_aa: ASSNRGTQETQY

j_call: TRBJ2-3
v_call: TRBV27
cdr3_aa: ASSSVSWYRATDTQY

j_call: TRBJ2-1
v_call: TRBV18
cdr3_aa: ASSPDLEREVWFEQF

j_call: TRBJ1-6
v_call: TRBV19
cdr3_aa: ASSTIQGSISPLH

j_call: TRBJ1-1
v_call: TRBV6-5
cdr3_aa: ASSYESYGTEAF

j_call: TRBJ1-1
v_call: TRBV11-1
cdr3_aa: ASSFREDRLTEAF

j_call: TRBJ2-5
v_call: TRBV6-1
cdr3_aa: ASSEAGETQY

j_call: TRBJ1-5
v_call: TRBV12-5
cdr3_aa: ASGLSFRAGAKYSNQPQH

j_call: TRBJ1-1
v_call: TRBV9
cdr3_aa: ASSVESTNTEAF

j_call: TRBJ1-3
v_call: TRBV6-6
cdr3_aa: ASSYKQSSVGNTIY

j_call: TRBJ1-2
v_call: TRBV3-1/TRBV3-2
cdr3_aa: ASSPRQGGGYT

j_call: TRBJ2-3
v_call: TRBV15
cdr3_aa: ATSREGGFTDTQY

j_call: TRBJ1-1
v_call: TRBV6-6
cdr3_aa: ASSPRPGQREAF

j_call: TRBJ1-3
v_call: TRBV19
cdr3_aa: ASSMRGTALSGNTIY

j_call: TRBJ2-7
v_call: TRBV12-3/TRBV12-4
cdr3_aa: ASQPHYEQY

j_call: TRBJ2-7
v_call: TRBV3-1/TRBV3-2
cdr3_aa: ASSQEGSSYEQY

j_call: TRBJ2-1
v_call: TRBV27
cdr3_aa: ASSLGLAGGYNEQF

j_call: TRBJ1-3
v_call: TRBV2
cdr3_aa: ASSVEVESHTIY

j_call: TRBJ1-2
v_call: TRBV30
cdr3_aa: AWSVMGVYGYT

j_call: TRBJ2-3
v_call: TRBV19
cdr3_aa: ASSGQGWDTQY

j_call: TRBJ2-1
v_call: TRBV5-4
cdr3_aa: ASSLAGPHNEQF

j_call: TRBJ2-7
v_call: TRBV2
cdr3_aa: ASRPRGAGDHEQY

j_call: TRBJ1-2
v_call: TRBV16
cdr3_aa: ASSQLGEANYGYT

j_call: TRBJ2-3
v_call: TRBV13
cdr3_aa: ASSLAGADTQY